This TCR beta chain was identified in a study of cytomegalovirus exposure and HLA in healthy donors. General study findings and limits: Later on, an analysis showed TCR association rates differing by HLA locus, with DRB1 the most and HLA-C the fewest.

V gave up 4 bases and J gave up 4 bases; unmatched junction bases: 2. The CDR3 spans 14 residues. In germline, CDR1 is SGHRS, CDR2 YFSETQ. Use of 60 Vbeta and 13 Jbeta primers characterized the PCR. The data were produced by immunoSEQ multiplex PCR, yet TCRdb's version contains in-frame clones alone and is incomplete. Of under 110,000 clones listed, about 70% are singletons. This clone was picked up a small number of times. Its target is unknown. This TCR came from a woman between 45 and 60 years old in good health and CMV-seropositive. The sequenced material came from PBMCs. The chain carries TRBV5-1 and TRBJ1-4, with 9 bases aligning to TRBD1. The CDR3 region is CASSGDRVNEKLFF. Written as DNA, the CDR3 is TGCGCCAGCAGCGGGGACAGGGTTAATGAAAAACTGTTTTTT.